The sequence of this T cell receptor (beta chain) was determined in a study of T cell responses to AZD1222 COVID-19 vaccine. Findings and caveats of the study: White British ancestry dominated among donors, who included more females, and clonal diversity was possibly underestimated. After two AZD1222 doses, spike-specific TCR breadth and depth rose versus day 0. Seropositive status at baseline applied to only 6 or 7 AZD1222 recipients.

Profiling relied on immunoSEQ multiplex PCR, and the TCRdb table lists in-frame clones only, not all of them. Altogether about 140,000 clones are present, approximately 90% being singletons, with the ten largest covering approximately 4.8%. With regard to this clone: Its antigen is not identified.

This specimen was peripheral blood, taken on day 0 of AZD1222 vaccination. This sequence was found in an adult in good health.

CDR3 nucleotide sequence: TGTGCCAGCAGTTGGACAGGGGCCACCTACGAGCAGTACTTC. It translates to CASSWTGATYEQYF. The chain carries TRBV27 and TRBJ2-7, with 9 bases fitting TRBD1. The CDR3 sequence is 14 residues long. Trimming removed 4 bases from V and 2 bases from J; junction bases left unmatched: 3. Per the germline V gene, CDR1 is MNHEY and CDR2 is SMNVEV (reference sequence).